This T cell receptor (beta chain) emerged from a study of shared clonotypes between healthy human individuals. Here immunoSEQ multiplex PCR was the method, and the copy in TCRdb shows in-frame clones only, minus some. The sample lists hundreds of thousands of clones; roughly 72% were seen once. Participating donors were healthy, HIV-negative adults free of recent acute infections or vaccinations. Naive CD45RA+ and memory CD45RA-negative subsets were split from CD4+ cells. Germline V gene lookup returns CDR1 LNHDA and CDR2 SQIVND (reference sequence). CDR3 size: 16 residues. Trimming cost V 5 bases and J 2 bases; bases outside gene matches: 7.

The receptor was isolated from a woman aged 25 to 45 in good health. The J gene is TRBJ1-5, the V gene TRBV19, with 9 nucleotides matching TRBD1. The sample consisted of memory CD4+ T cells sorted from blood. Specified subset: CD45RA-negative fraction. The DNA of the CDR3 is TGTGCCAGTAGTCTCGAACAGGGGGCTGGCAATCAGCCCCAGCATTTT. Translating it yields CASSLEQGAGNQPQHF.